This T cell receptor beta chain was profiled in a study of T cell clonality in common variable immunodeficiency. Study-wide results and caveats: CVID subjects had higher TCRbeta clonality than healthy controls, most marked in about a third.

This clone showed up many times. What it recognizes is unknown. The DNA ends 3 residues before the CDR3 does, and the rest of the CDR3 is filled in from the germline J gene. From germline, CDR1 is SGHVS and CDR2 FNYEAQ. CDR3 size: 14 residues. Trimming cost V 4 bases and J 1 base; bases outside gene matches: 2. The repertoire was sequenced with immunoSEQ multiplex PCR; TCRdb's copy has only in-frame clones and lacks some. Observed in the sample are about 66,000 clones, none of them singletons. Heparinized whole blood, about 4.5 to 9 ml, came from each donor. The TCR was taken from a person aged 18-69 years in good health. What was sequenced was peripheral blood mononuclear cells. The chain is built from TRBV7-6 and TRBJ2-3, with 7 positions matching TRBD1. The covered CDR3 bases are TGTGCCAGCAGCTCCGGACAGGGCACAGATACG. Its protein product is CASSSGQGTDT. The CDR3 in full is CASSSGQGTDTQYF.